Listed here are 7 T cell receptor beta chains from one sample, sequenced in a study of blood T cell repertoires in COVID-19 (TCRdb year 2020). The library was made by the immunoSEQ multiplex PCR assay. TCRdb obtained this table from immuneACCESS and retained in-frame rearrangements with V and J assigned. These tables miss some clones; where compared with another copy, unresolved V genes account for less than half of the shortfall, and the remainder is unexplained. This sample has about 180,000 clones in its table, and about 88% of those were observed once. The ten largest clones capture about 9.4% of the sample. Sequencing was carried out using PBMCs or T cells enriched from blood (not recorded which). Receptor source: a woman between 18 and 29 years old who had recovered from COVID-19.

The gene calls are TRBV11-1 and TRBJ2-1; D remains ambiguous. Deletions cut 1 base from V and 14 bases from J, with 15 bases between. This CDR3 has 13 amino acids. The germline gives CDR1 SGHAT, CDR2 FQDESV (reference sequence). CDR3 DNA sequence: TGTGCCAGCAGCTTAGAGTCCTCAACGGTGGAGTTCTTC. It translates to CASSLESSTVEFF.

The rearrangement links TRBV6-6 to TRBJ2-2, with 8 bases lining up with TRBD1. The CDR3 runs 16 residues. CDR1 is MNHNY, CDR2 SVGAGI, per germline (reference sequence). V was pared by 0 bases and J by 6 bases, with 6 bases of the junction left unmatched. As DNA, the CDR3 is TGTGCCAGCAGTTACTCGCCAGGGGGCGCGGCCGGGGAGCTGTTTTTT. Translation: CASSYSPGGAAGELFF.

V is TRBV5-4 and J is TRBJ2-1, with 8 bases that match TRBD2. The CDR3 loop spans 15 amino acids. Unmatched junction bases numbered 11, after V lost 4 bases and J lost 8 bases. The germline V gene has CDR1 SGHNT and CDR2 YYREEE (reference sequence). The CDR3 DNA reads TGTGCCAGCAGCCCGAACGGGAGGGCCGAGTATGAGCAGTTCTTC. As protein: CASSPNGRAEYEQFF.

This sequence joins TRBV2 and TRBJ1-2; D is unresolved. V lost 6 bases and J 4 bases, leaving 9 bases between the germline ends. The CDR3 totals 12 residues. In germline, CDR1 is SNHLY, CDR2 FYNNEI. The CDR3 loop reads CASSYDTYGYTF. Written as DNA, the CDR3 is TGTGCCAGCAGCTACGACACCTATGGCTACACCTTC.

This chain links TRBV6-2 or TRBV6-3 with TRBJ2-5; D is ambiguous. Trimming removed 5 bases from V and 4 bases from J, with 23 bases in between. CDR3 size: 17 residues. Germline CDR1 reads MNHEY; CDR2 reads SVGEGT. The CDR3 DNA sequence: TGTGCCAGCAGTCCCCTGGCGAAACCCCTTGCGGTAGAGACCCAGTACTTC. Residues: CASSPLAKPLAVETQYF.

V usage is TRBV11-3 and J usage is TRBJ2-3; the match to TRBD2 covers 9 bases. The CDR3 runs to 16 residues. V trimming: 4 bases; J trimming: 2 bases; junction bases outside the gene matches: 7. From germline, CDR1 is SGHNT and CDR2 YENEEA. The CDR3: CASSSRTSADTDTQYF. The CDR3 nucleotides read TGTGCCAGCAGCTCTAGGACTAGCGCGGACACAGATACGCAGTATTTT.

This sequence joins TRBV6-5 and TRBJ2-1; 9 nucleotides agree with TRBD1. This CDR3 comprises 14 residues. V lost 6 bases and J lost 9; bases outside the gene matches: 9. CDR1 and CDR2 from the germline V gene are MNHEY and SVGAGI. The CDR3 DNA is TGTGCCAGCAGCCCCGGGACAGGGTGGGGTGAGCAGTTCTTC. This codes for CASSPGTGWGEQFF.